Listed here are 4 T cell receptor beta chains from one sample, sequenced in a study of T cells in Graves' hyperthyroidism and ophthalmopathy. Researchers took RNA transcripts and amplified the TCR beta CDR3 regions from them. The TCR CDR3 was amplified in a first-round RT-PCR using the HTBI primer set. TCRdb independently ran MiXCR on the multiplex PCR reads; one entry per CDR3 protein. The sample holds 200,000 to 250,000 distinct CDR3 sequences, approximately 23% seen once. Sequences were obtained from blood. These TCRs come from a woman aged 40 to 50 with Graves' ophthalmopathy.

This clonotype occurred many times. CDR3 nucleotide sequence: TGTGCCAGCAGTCCGGGGACGGAGTATAGCAATCAGCCCCAGCATTTT. Its translation is CASSPGTEYSNQPQHF. The chain carries TRBV12-3 or TRBV12-4 and TRBJ1-5, with a possible D match to TRBD1 (5 bases). The length of the CDR3 is 16 residues. Trimming cost V 5 bases and J 0 bases, with 14 bases left between them.

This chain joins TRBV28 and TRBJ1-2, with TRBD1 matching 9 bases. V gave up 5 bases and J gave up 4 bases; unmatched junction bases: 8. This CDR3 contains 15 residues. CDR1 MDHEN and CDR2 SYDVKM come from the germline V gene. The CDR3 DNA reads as TGTGCCAGCAGTCCCTACAGGGGGCCGAGCTATGGCTACACCTTC. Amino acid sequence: CASSPYRGPSYGYTF.

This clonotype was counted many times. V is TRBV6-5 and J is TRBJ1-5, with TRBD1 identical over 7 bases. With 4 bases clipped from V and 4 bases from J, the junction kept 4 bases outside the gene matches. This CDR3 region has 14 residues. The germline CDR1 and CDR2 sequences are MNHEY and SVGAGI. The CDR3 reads CASSWDSLNQPQHF. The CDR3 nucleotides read TGTGCCAGCAGTTGGGACAGCCTAAATCAGCCCCAGCATTTT.

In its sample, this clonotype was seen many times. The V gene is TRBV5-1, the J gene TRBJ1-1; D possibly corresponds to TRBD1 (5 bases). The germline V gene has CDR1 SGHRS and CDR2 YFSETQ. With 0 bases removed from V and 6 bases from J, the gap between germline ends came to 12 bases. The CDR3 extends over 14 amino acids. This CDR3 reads CASSLEFRGAEAFF. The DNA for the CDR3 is TGCGCCAGCAGCTTGGAGTTCCGGGGGGCTGAAGCTTTCTTT.